This T cell receptor beta chain was retrieved from a study of blood T cell repertoires in COVID-19. Study-wide background: The United States, Italy and Spain provided the acute and convalescent COVID-19 samples. T cells, B-cell-depleted T cells, or PBMCs provided the cDNA or gDNA that served as material.

The ends were cut back, 0 bases at V and 5 bases at J, with 9 bases in the middle. This CDR3 comprises 14 residues. Germline V gene sequence: CDR1 SGHRS, CDR2 YFSETQ. Worth noting for this clone: This sample includes further DNA sequences coding for the same CDR3.

Original processing methods: Using reference gene primer amplification, nucleated cell counts were estimated. Libraries were prepared by immunoSEQ multiplex PCR; TCRdb keeps only in-frame clonotypes and omits some of them. Clone size and the V and J calls come from that table; the DNA yielded D and trimming. The data hold just over 250,000 clones, with around nine tenths observed a single time. The sequencing sample was made of peripheral blood. The receptor comes from a woman in her 70s with COVID-19, enrolled during active disease. This sequence joins TRBV5-1 and TRBJ1-5; possible D gene TRBD1, 6 bases. Written as DNA, the CDR3 is TGCGCCAGCAGCTTGGGACAGGTTGATCAGCCCCAGCATTTT. This sequence encodes CASSLGQVDQPQHF. Complete variable domain (other parts from reference TRBV5-1 and TRBJ1-5): KAGVTQTPRYLIKTRGQQVTLSCSPISGHRSVSWYQQTPGQGLQFLFEYFSETQRNKGNFPGRFSGRQFSNSRSEMNVSTLELGDSALYLCASSLGQVDQPQHFGDGTRLSIL.